These 14 T cell receptor beta chains originate from one sample sequenced in a study of blood T cells in healthy people across ages. PCR was performed a second time for about 6 to 11 cycles using a sample-barcoded 5' primer and a J-beta primer mix. In TCRdb, the 5' RACE reads were re-called with MiXCR into one record per CDR3 protein. The repertoire includes 600,000 to 850,000 distinct CDR3 sequences, roughly 47% of them detected once, and around 20% sits in the top ten. The sequenced material came from blood. These receptors originate from a woman in her sixties or seventies in good health.

The chain carries TRBV6-2 or TRBV6-3 and TRBJ1-5; D remains ambiguous. The CDR3 has 14 residues. Per the germline V gene, CDR1 is MNHEY and CDR2 is SVGEGT. V was pared by 6 bases and J by 9 bases, with 18 bases between. The CDR3 region is CASRYTGSWWPQHF. CDR3 coding DNA: TGTGCCAGCAGGTACACGGGGTCGTGGTGGCCCCAGCATTTT.

The V call is TRBV2, the J call TRBJ2-3; possibly TRBD2 for D (5 bases). Per germline, CDR1 SNHLY and CDR2 FYNNEI. This CDR3 region has 14 residues. V lost 7 bases and J lost 7, with 18 bases in between. The CDR3 spells CASTAAGMAYTQYF. The DNA for the CDR3 is TGTGCCAGCACGGCGGCCGGGATGGCTTATACGCAGTATTTT.

This sequence joins TRBV12-3 or TRBV12-4 and TRBJ2-6; D is perhaps TRBD1 (6 bases). Trimming pared 4 bases from V and 5 bases from J, leaving 15 bases between. The CDR3 is 16 residues long. The DNA of the CDR3 is TGTGCCAGCAGTTCTCACACAGGGCGTAGGGCCAACGTCCTGACTTTC. Translation: CASSSHTGRRANVLTF.

This clonotype was observed at least ten times. The J gene is TRBJ2-6, the V gene TRBV6-5; D unclear. CDR3 length: 14 amino acids. Germline assignment: CDR1 MNHEY and CDR2 SVGAGI. V was clipped by 5 bases and J by 0 bases, with 5 bases between them. The CDR3 nucleotides read TGTGCCAGCAGTCAGTTCTCTGGGGCCAACGTCCTGACTTTC. This sequence encodes CASSQFSGANVLTF.

The gene calls are TRBV7-9 and TRBJ2-3; D may correspond to TRBD1 or TRBD2 (6 bases each). V lost 4 bases and J lost 2, with 13 bases in between. This CDR3 has 15 residues. In germline, CDR1 is SEHNR, CDR2 FQNEAQ (reference sequence). The CDR3 reads CASSSLGGHTDTQYF. The CDR3 DNA reads TGTGCCAGCAGCTCTTTAGGGGGGCACACAGATACGCAGTATTTT.

This clonotype turned up a few times. The genes are TRBV6-6 and TRBJ2-3; D might be TRBD1 (6 bases). The V gene lost 2 bases and the J gene lost 1 base, with 16 bases spanning the gap. This CDR3 contains 17 residues. The germline gives CDR1 MNHNY, CDR2 SVGAGI (reference sequence). The DNA of the CDR3 is TGTGCCAGCAGTTACGGGGGCTGGGGGCAGCGCACAGATACGCAGTATTTT. Residues: CASSYGGWGQRTDTQYF.

The chain couples TRBV7-3 to TRBJ2-3; TRBD1 matches 7 bases. V was pared by 4 bases and J by 2 bases, with 6 bases of the junction left unmatched. The CDR3 sequence is 15 residues long. Germline V gene sequence: CDR1 SGHTA, CDR2 FQGTGA. CDR3 DNA sequence: TGTGCCAGCAGCTGGACAGGAGAGGACACAGATACGCAGTATTTT. It is translated as CASSWTGEDTDTQYF.

This clonotype was observed a few times. V gene TRBV6-2 or TRBV6-3 combines with J gene TRBJ2-4; the match to TRBD2 covers 10 bases. The J call may be incorrect, as the DNA end agrees better with TRBJ2-7. Looked up from germline, CDR1 is MNHEY and CDR2 is SVGEGT. The length of the CDR3 is 17 residues. The CDR3 DNA follows: TGTGCCAGCAGTTACCGAGGACTAGCGGCTTTGCAGGACGAGCAGTACTTC. Translated: CASSYRGLAALQDEQYF.

The chain carries TRBV3-1 and TRBJ2-1; 15 bases line up with TRBD2. The J call may be mistaken, given a closer DNA end match to TRBJ2-7. CDR3 size: 16 residues. Germline CDR1 and CDR2: LGHDT and YNNKEL (reference sequence). The CDR3 reads CASSSGLAGGYNEQYF. CDR3 coding DNA: TGTGCCAGCAGCTCCGGACTAGCGGGGGGGTACAATGAGCAGTACTTC.

Only one count was recorded for this clonotype. The rearrangement joins TRBV5-1 to TRBJ1-4, with 8 bases matching TRBD1. From germline, CDR1 is SGHRS and CDR2 YFSETQ. This CDR3 comprises 15 residues. V was pared by 4 bases and J by 2 bases, with 4 bases of the junction left unmatched. CDR3 sequence: CASSNGQGTNEKLFF. The CDR3 coding sequence is TGCGCCAGCAGCAACGGACAGGGCACTAATGAAAAACTGTTTTTT.

This rearrangement joins TRBV11-1 to TRBJ2-1; 9 nucleotides align to TRBD1. This CDR3 spans 16 amino acids. Germline loops: CDR1 SGHAT, CDR2 FQDESV (reference sequence). With 5 bases clipped from V and 4 bases from J, the junction kept 9 bases outside the gene matches. The DNA of the CDR3 is TGTGCCAGCAGCCCAACCGGACAGGGGATTTACAATGAGCAGTTCTTC. Encoded protein: CASSPTGQGIYNEQFF.

This clonotype was seen repeatedly, ten times or more. The rearrangement links TRBV5-1 to TRBJ2-3, with TRBD1 matching 7 bases. The CDR3 loop spans 16 amino acids. Trimming cost V 0 bases and J 0 bases; bases outside gene matches: 4. CDR1 SGHRS and CDR2 YFSETQ come from the germline V gene. CDR3 nucleotide sequence: TGCGCCAGCAGCTTGGGCGGACAGGCTAGCACAGATACGCAGTATTTT. Translation: CASSLGGQASTDTQYF.

The chain has TRBV12-3 or TRBV12-4 and TRBJ2-5, with D maybe TRBD2 (7 bases). The DNA end lines up better with TRBJ2-7; the J call may be wrong. This CDR3 comprises 13 residues. In DNA, the CDR3 is TGTGCGACCCGGAGGGGGGGGACCTACGAGCAGTACTTC. Its translation: CATRRGGTYEQYF.

The chain recombines TRBV3-1 with TRBJ2-1, with 11 positions matching TRBD2. Germline V CDR1 and CDR2: LGHDT, YNNKEL (reference sequence). CDR3 length: 15 amino acids. V shed 2 bases, J shed 6 bases, and the junction held 3 bases outside the gene matches. The CDR3 sequence: CASSQTSGSSNEQFF. The CDR3 DNA reads as TGTGCCAGCAGCCAAACTAGCGGGAGTAGCAATGAGCAGTTCTTC.